The 22 T cell receptor beta chains below all came from one sample that was sequenced in a study of T cell responses to AZD1222 COVID-19 vaccine. Repertoires were generated with immunoSEQ multiplex PCR, while TCRdb's copy carries only in-frame clones and drops some. The sample holds about 140,000 clones, around nine tenths seen once. This material consisted of peripheral blood, taken on day 0 of AZD1222 vaccination. These receptors all come from an adult in good health.

This clone was seen just once. The V and J genes are TRBV18 and TRBJ1-1; tentative D call: TRBD1 (6 bases). Looked up from germline, CDR1 is KGHSH and CDR2 is LQKENI. V dropped 0 bases and J dropped 4 bases, with 12 bases sitting between them. The CDR3 extends over 15 amino acids. CDR3 DNA sequence: TGTGCCAGCTCACCACCTGCAGGGGCCCGCACTGAAGCTTTCTTT. This translates into CASSPPAGARTEAFF.

This sequence joins TRBV14 and TRBJ2-7, with D perhaps TRBD1 or TRBD2 (5 bases each). Trimming pared 1 base from V and 12 bases from J, leaving 13 bases between. CDR1 and CDR2 (germline): SGHDN, FVKESK. This CDR3 is built from 12 residues. The CDR3 nucleotides are TGTGCCAGCAGCCAAGTAGGGACCAAACCGTACTTC. The encoded protein is CASSQVGTKPYF.

The CDR3 bases are TGTGCCAGCAAAATGGGGGACACCGGGGAGCTGTTTTTT. This codes for CASKMGDTGELFF. The chain recombines TRBV6-5 with TRBJ2-2; the D gene could be TRBD1 or TRBD2 (5 bases each). Germline CDR1 reads MNHEY; CDR2 reads SVGAGI. CDR3 length: 13 amino acids. V was cut by 7 bases and J by 3 bases, with 9 bases left in between.

This clone was found once. J is TRBJ2-1 and V is TRBV4-3, with 11 bases identical to TRBD2. The CDR3 length is 16 residues. The V and J ends lost 0 bases and 3 bases, in that order; junction bases with no gene match: 1. CDR1 and CDR2 (germline): LGHNA, YSLEER. The DNA for the CDR3 is TGCGCCAGCAGCCAAGATACTAGCGGGAGCTACAATGAGCAGTTCTTC. Encoded protein: CASSQDTSGSYNEQFF.

The chain couples TRBV11-2 to TRBJ1-3; 7 bases are shared with TRBD1. With 6 bases clipped from V and 2 bases from J, the junction kept 10 bases outside the gene matches. CDR1 and CDR2 from the germline V gene are SGHAT and FQNNGV. This CDR3 is 16 amino acids long. The CDR3 spells CASSHHTQGAGNTIYF. CDR3 bases: TGTGCCAGCAGTCATCATACTCAGGGGGCTGGAAACACCATATATTTT.

This sequence joins TRBV27 and TRBJ2-1, with D possibly TRBD2 on 6 matching bases. Germline loops: CDR1 MNHEY, CDR2 SMNVEV (reference sequence). Trimming removed 6 bases from V and 4 bases from J, with 19 bases in between. The CDR3 extends over 16 amino acids. Here the CDR3 reads CASSMGKEGRYNEQFF. The CDR3 DNA is TGTGCCAGCAGCATGGGGAAGGAGGGCCGGTACAATGAGCAGTTCTTC.

The chain recombines TRBV20-1 with TRBJ1-5; D call uncertain. Per germline, CDR1 DFQATT and CDR2 SNEGSKA (reference sequence). This CDR3 has 13 amino acids. With 5 bases removed from V and 3 bases from J, the gap between germline ends came to 11 bases. CDR3 coding DNA: TGCAGTGCTTGTGACATCCTCAATCAGCCCCAGCATTTT. This encodes CSACDILNQPQHF.

This rearrangement joins TRBV28 to TRBJ1-5; TRBD1 is a possible D gene (6 bases). Trimming stripped 6 bases from V and 0 bases from J, with 12 bases between. Germline loops: CDR1 MDHEN, CDR2 SYDVKM. This CDR3 is built from 15 residues. The CDR3 loop is CASRRQDYSNQPQHF. As DNA, the CDR3 is TGTGCCAGCAGACGACAGGACTATAGCAATCAGCCCCAGCATTTT.

Only one count was recorded for this clone. V usage is TRBV5-1 and J usage is TRBJ1-1; D is ambiguous. Germline V lookup: CDR1 SGHRS, CDR2 YFSETQ. The V end lost 2 bases, the J end lost 6 bases, and 20 bases lay between the germline ends. CDR3 length: 16 amino acids. The DNA of the CDR3 is TGCGCCAGCAGCTTAAATCTCCTTGCGAGTTCGGCTGAAGCTTTCTTT. Amino acids: CASSLNLLASSAEAFF.

V is TRBV7-8 and J is TRBJ1-2; 9 nucleotides align to TRBD1. V dropped 5 bases and J dropped 4; count of bases not matched to a gene: 11. Germline loops: CDR1 SGHVS, CDR2 FQNEAQ. The CDR3 length is 16 residues. The CDR3, as DNA: TGTGCCAGCAGCCCGATCCGGACAGGGGCAAGCTATGGCTACACCTTC. This gives the protein CASSPIRTGASYGYTF.

In this sample, this clone turned up once. CDR3 protein: CASSFVTGTGNTGELFF. CDR3 DNA: TGCGCCAGCAGCTTTGTCACAGGGACAGGTAACACCGGGGAGCTGTTTTTT. The chain joins TRBV5-1 to TRBJ2-2, with 8 bases matching TRBD1. Germline CDR1 and CDR2: SGHRS and YFSETQ. Trimming cost V 2 bases and J 2 bases; bases outside gene matches: 8. The CDR3 runs to 17 residues.

V usage is TRBV6-5 and J usage is TRBJ2-6, with a tentative D call TRBD1 (5 bases). V lost 6 bases to trimming and J lost 1 base, with 10 bases between them. The germline gives CDR1 MNHEY, CDR2 SVGAGI. The length of the CDR3 is 15 residues. This CDR3 reads CASRHQGSGANVLTF. The CDR3 DNA reads as TGTGCCAGCAGACATCAGGGATCTGGGGCCAACGTCCTGACTTTC.

CDR3 DNA sequence: TGTGCCAGCAGTACCCGGTTGGAGAACACTGAAGCTTTCTTT. This codes for CASSTRLENTEAFF. This chain links TRBV25-1 with TRBJ1-1, with D unclear. Trimming took 5 bases from V and 1 from J, leaving 11 bases between them. The CDR3 loop spans 14 amino acids. CDR1 MGHDK and CDR2 SYGVNS come from the germline V gene.

A remark on this clone: At the DNA level, this CDR3 is encoded by other sequences in the same sample as well. The chain has TRBV9 and TRBJ2-5, with 13 bases fitting TRBD2. The germline gives CDR1 SGDLS, CDR2 YYNGEE. The trim removed 2 bases at V and 1 base at J, leaving 2 bases unmatched. CDR3 size: 16 residues. The CDR3 DNA follows: TGTGCCAGCAGCGTTGGGACTAGCGGGACCCAAGAGACCCAGTACTTC. It specifies CASSVGTSGTQETQYF. The full variable domain, completed using reference TRBV9 and TRBJ2-5, is DSGVTQTPKHLITATGQRVTLRCSPRSGDLSVYWYQQSLDQGLQFLIQYYNGEERAKGNILERFSAQQFPDLHSELNLSSLELGDSALYFCASSVGTSGTQETQYFGPGTRLLVL.

V usage is TRBV18 and J usage is TRBJ1-4; no firm D call. The length of the CDR3 is 12 residues. CDR1 KGHSH and CDR2 LQKENI come from the germline V gene. Trimming left V 0 bases short and J 8 bases short, with 4 bases between. The DNA of the CDR3 is TGTGCCAGCTCACCACCGGACGAAAAACTGTTTTTT. Its protein product is CASSPPDEKLFF.

J is TRBJ2-7 and V is TRBV27; no definite D call. V was clipped by 5 bases and J by 0 bases, with 8 bases between them. The V gene's germline CDR1 is MNHEY and CDR2 SMNVEV (reference sequence). CDR3 length: 13 amino acids. The CDR3 DNA is TGTGCCAGCAGTATTAGGATCTCCTACGAGCAGTACTTC. Amino acids: CASSIRISYEQYF.

The J gene is TRBJ2-5, the V gene TRBV9, with 8 nucleotides matching TRBD1. This CDR3 region has 13 residues. Germline trimming cut 0 bases from V and 5 bases from J; bases unmatched to any gene: 0. CDR1 is SGDLS, CDR2 YYNGEE, per germline. CDR3 protein: CASSVGTGETQYF. Written as DNA, the CDR3 is TGTGCCAGCAGCGTAGGGACAGGGGAGACCCAGTACTTC. The complete variable domain, with remaining parts taken from reference TRBV9 and TRBJ2-5, reads DSGVTQTPKHLITATGQRVTLRCSPRSGDLSVYWYQQSLDQGLQFLIQYYNGEERAKGNILERFSAQQFPDLHSELNLSSLELGDSALYFCASSVGTGETQYFGPGTRLLVL.

As to this clone: Other DNA variants within this sample encode the same CDR3. The chain has TRBV11-3 and TRBJ2-7; D unresolved. This CDR3 is 14 amino acids long. CDR1 SGHNT and CDR2 YENEEA come from the germline V gene. Trimming left V 1 base short and J 0 bases short, with 7 bases between. The CDR3 sequence: CASSLGPSSYEQYF. CDR3 in DNA: TGTGCCAGCAGCTTAGGGCCGAGCTCCTACGAGCAGTACTTC.

The chain couples TRBV7-8 to TRBJ2-1, with D unclear. Trimming removed 8 bases at V and 3 bases at J, with 14 bases between. The CDR3 contains 14 residues. Per the germline V gene, CDR1 is SGHVS and CDR2 is FQNEAQ. The CDR3 loop is CASHPSRNYNEQFF. CDR3 in DNA: TGTGCCAGCCACCCCTCGCGGAACTACAATGAGCAGTTCTTC.

The chain combines TRBV6-5 with TRBJ2-1; perhaps TRBD2 as D (5 bases). The CDR3 consists of 13 residues. Germline CDR1 MNHEY, CDR2 SVGAGI. Trimming removed 5 bases at V and 10 bases at J, with 15 bases between. The CDR3 DNA reads as TGTGCCAGCAGTCCCCGGACTTTTCGCGAGCAGTTCTTC. Its protein is CASSPRTFREQFF.

The chain carries TRBV9 and TRBJ1-4, with D unresolved. The CDR3 sequence is 15 residues long. V lost 0 bases, J lost 3 bases, and 9 bases lay in between. Germline CDR1 and CDR2: SGDLS and YYNGEE. As DNA, the CDR3 is TGTGCCAGCAGCGTAGGGGGATCGGCTAATGAAAAACTGTTTTTT. Translation: CASSVGGSANEKLFF.

This clone was seen a handful of times. The rearrangement joins TRBV6-2 or TRBV6-3 to TRBJ2-7; perhaps TRBD2 as D (5 bases). V dropped 2 bases and J dropped 4 bases, with 9 bases sitting between them. Germline values: CDR1 MNHEY, CDR2 SVGEGT. This CDR3 contains 13 residues. The chain's CDR3 is CASSYTSQYEQYF. The CDR3 region has the DNA TGTGCCAGCAGTTACACTAGTCAATACGAGCAGTACTTC.